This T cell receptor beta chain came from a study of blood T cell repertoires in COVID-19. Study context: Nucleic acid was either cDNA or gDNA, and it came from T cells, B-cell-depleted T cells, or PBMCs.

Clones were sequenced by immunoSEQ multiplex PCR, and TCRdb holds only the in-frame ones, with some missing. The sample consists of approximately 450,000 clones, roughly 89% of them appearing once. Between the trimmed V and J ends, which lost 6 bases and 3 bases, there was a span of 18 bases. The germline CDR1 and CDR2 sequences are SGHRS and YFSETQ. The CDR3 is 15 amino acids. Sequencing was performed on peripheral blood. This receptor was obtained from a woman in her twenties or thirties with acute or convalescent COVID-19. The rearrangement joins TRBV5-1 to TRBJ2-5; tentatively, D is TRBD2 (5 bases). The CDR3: CASKKQGGFEETQYF. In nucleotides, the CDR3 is TGCGCCAGCAAAAAACAAGGCGGGTTCGAAGAGACCCAGTACTTC.